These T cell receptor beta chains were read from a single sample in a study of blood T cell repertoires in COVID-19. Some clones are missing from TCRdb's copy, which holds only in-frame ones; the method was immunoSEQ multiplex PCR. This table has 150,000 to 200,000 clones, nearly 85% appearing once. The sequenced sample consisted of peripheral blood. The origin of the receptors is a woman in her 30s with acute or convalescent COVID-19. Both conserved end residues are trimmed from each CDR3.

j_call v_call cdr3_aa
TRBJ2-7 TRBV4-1 ASSQVMLSGVYEQY
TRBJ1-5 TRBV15 ATSRDEESYSNQPQH
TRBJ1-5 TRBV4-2 ASSPRQGAWQPQH
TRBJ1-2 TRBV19 ASSRTGEYGYT
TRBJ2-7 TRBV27 ASSLYPGSSYEQY
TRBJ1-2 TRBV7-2 ASRPLGRGFGYT
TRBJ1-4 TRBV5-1 ASSLGQAPNEKLF
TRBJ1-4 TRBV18 ASSQRRDSYEKLF
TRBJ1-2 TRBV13 ASSLQSGGGLYGYT
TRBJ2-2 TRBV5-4 ASSPMGGLNTGELF
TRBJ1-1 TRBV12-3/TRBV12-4 ATAREGGTEAF
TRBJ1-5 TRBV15 ATSREWSPQH
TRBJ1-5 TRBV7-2 ASSLAGAIQPQH
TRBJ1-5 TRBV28 ASSGRYRGGEH
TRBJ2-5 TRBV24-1 ATSNIEETQY
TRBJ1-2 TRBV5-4 ASSLSQANYGYT
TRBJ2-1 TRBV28 ASSSHRDTMKQF
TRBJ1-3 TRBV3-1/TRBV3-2 ASSQGRSPGNTIY
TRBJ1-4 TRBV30 AWSFQGASNEKLF
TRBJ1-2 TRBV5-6 ASSSPGQGNYGYT
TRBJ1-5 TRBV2 ASSDPDRLNQPQH
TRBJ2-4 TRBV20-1 SASSLAKNIQY